This entry lists 14 T cell receptor beta chains sequenced from one sample in a study of OX40 agonist ivuxolimab in advanced cancers. Assay used: immunoSEQ multiplex PCR; TCRdb lists only in-frame clones, some missing. The data hold roughly 37,000 clones, with 74% observed a single time. The specimen comprised CD4+ or CD8+ T cells sorted from blood, sampled in a trial of the OX40 agonist ivuxolimab. These receptors were taken from an adult with an advanced solid tumor such as melanoma, head and neck, liver or kidney cancer.

The chain is built from TRBV2 and TRBJ2-4; D call uncertain. V was trimmed by 8 bases and J by 0 bases, leaving 8 bases between them. The CDR3 covers 13 residues. Germline CDR1 SNHLY, CDR2 FYNNEI. The CDR3 loop is CASHGEAKNIQYF. The CDR3 DNA reads as TGTGCCAGCCATGGAGAAGCCAAAAACATTCAGTACTTC. The variable domain in full, with the rest retrieved from reference TRBV2 and TRBJ2-4, is EPEVTQTPSHQVTQMGQEVILRCVPISNHLYFYWYRQILGQKVEFLVSFYNNEISEKSEIFDDQFSVERPDGSNFTLKIRSTKLEDSAMYFCASHGEAKNIQYFGAGTRLSVL.

This chain joins TRBV30 and TRBJ1-3, with no clear D. The CDR3 is 15 residues long. The germline gives CDR1 GTSNPN, CDR2 SVGIG (reference sequence). The V end was cut by 5 bases, the J end by 0 bases, with 14 bases between. This CDR3 is CAWGRGGHSGNTIYF. DNA for the CDR3: TGTGCCTGGGGGCGCGGAGGGCACTCTGGAAACACCATATATTTT.

V is TRBV6-5 and J is TRBJ2-1; TRBD2 agrees at 13 bases. The length of the CDR3 is 16 residues. CDR1 MNHEY and CDR2 SVGAGI come from the germline V gene. V trimming: 2 bases; J trimming: 4 bases; junction bases outside the gene matches: 2. CDR3 in DNA: TGTGCCAGCAGTTACCGACTAGCGGGGGGTTACAATGAGCAGTTCTTC. Its protein product is CASSYRLAGGYNEQFF.

Only one count was recorded for this clone. The rearrangement joins TRBV5-4 to TRBJ2-7; 12 bases match TRBD1. The CDR3 totals 15 residues. J was trimmed by 8 bases and V by 4 bases; bases with no gene match: 10. Germline CDR1 SGHNT, CDR2 YYREEE (reference sequence). In DNA, the CDR3 is TGTGCCAGCAGCATAGTTGGGACAGGGGGCGGGCAGCAGTACTTC. Translated: CASSIVGTGGGQQYF. The full variable domain, completed using reference TRBV5-4 and TRBJ2-7, is ETGVTQSPTHLIKTRGQQVTLRCSSQSGHNTVSWYQQALGQGPQFIFQYYREEENGRGNFPPRFSGLQFPNYSSELNVNALELDDSALYLCASSIVGTGGGQQYFGPGTRLTVT.

The sample holds a few counts of this clone. The chain couples TRBV21-1 to TRBJ1-2; no check of the table's D call, TRBD1, against the DNA was made. TRBV21-1 counts as a pseudogene. The CDR3 loop spans 14 amino acids. The CDR3 DNA reads as TGTGCCAGCGCCGGCACAGGGGCCAACTATGGCTACACCTTC. This encodes CASAGTGANYGYTF.

The rearrangement links TRBV29-1 to TRBJ2-2, with D perhaps being TRBD1 or TRBD2 (6 bases each). Germline-derived CDR1 and CDR2 are SQVTM and ANQGSEA. V was clipped by 4 bases and J by 0 bases, with 9 bases between them. The CDR3 is made up of 14 amino acids. The CDR3 nucleotides are TGCAGCGTTGTGGGGGGCACGAACACCGGGGAGCTGTTTTTT. Translated, it gives CSVVGGTNTGELFF.

This clone was observed a few times. V usage is TRBV25-1 and J usage is TRBJ2-2, with D unresolved. The CDR3 is 13 amino acids. The V gene's germline CDR1 is MGHDK and CDR2 SYGVNS. The V end lost 7 bases, the J end lost 2 bases, and 8 bases lay between the germline ends. The DNA of the CDR3 is TGTGCCAGCAATAAGACAAACACCGGGGAGCTGTTTTTT. The encoded protein is CASNKTNTGELFF.

The rearrangement links TRBV27 to TRBJ1-2; a possible D gene is TRBD1 (5 bases). Trimming shortened V by 6 bases and J by 4 bases, and 15 bases separated the two germline ends. There are 14 residues in the CDR3. Germline CDR1 and CDR2: MNHEY and SMNVEV (reference sequence). The CDR3 sequence is CASRNPGVGYGYTF. The CDR3, as DNA: TGTGCCAGCAGGAACCCGGGGGTGGGCTATGGCTACACCTTC.

This clone is classed as medium-sized. The chain carries TRBV5-1 and TRBJ1-1; unclear D gene. The CDR3 consists of 13 residues. V was shortened by 2 bases and J by 1 base, with 6 bases between the two germline ends. Germline assignment: CDR1 SGHRS and CDR2 YFSETQ. The CDR3 is CASSFDGNTEAFF. CDR3 nucleotides: TGCGCCAGCAGCTTCGACGGGAACACTGAAGCTTTCTTT.

CDR3 sequence (DNA): TGTGCCAGCAGTGACCCCGCCCGGGGGTATTCACAAGAGACCCAGTACTTC. Amino acid sequence: CASSDPARGYSQETQYF. The rearrangement links TRBV25-1 to TRBJ2-5, with D perhaps matching TRBD2 (6 bases). V lost 3 bases to trimming and J lost 2 bases, with 19 bases between them. The germline gives CDR1 MGHDK, CDR2 SYGVNS. The CDR3 length is 17 residues.

The table lists this clone with a few counts. The chain has TRBV5-1 and TRBJ2-5, with 10 bases identical to TRBD2. With 5 bases clipped from V and 4 bases from J, the junction kept 5 bases outside the gene matches. CDR3 length: 14 amino acids. Germline CDR1 is SGHRS and CDR2 is YFSETQ. The CDR3 nucleotides read TGCGCCAGCAGAGCGGGGGGGCAATTAGAGACCCAGTACTTC. It yields the protein CASRAGGQLETQYF.

The chain couples TRBV11-2 to TRBJ1-1; 7 bases agree with TRBD1. Germline lookup yields CDR1 SGHAT and CDR2 FQNNGV. The V and J ends lost 1 base and 11 bases, in that order; junction bases with no gene match: 7. The CDR3 covers 13 residues. In DNA form, the CDR3 reads TGTGCCAGCAGCTTAGTCCAGGGGGGTAGGGCTTTCTTT. Its protein product is CASSLVQGGRAFF.

This chain uses TRBV5-4 with TRBJ2-3; D gene unclear. CDR1 and CDR2 (germline): SGHNT, YYREEE (reference sequence). CDR3 size: 15 residues. V was shortened by 6 bases and J by 2 bases, with 16 bases between the two germline ends. The CDR3 loop is CASTRENSLTDTQYF. The CDR3 coding sequence is TGTGCCAGCACCCGAGAGAATAGCCTCACAGATACGCAGTATTTT.

The chain combines TRBV10-3 with TRBJ2-7; D is perhaps TRBD1 (5 bases). V gave up 3 bases and J gave up 1 base, with 7 bases separating them. Germline CDR1 reads ENHRY; CDR2 reads SYGVKD. This CDR3 comprises 13 residues. In DNA, the CDR3 is TGTGCCATCAGTGAAAAGGGGTCCTACGAGCAGTACGTC. Translation gives CAISEKGSYEQYV.